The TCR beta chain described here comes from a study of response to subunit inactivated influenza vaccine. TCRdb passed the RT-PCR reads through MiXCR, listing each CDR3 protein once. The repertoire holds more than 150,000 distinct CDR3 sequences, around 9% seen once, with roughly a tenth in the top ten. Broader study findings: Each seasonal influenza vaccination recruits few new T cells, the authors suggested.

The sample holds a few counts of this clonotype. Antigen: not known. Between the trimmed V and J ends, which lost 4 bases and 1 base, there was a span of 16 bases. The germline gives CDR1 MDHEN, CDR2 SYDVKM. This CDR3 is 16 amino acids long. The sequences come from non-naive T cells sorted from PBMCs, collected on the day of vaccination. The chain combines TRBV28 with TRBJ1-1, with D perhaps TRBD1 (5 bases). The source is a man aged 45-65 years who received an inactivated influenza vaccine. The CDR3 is CASSSSGGVPNTEAFF. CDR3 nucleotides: TGTGCCAGCAGTTCAAGCGGGGGTGTCCCGAACACTGAAGCTTTCTTT.